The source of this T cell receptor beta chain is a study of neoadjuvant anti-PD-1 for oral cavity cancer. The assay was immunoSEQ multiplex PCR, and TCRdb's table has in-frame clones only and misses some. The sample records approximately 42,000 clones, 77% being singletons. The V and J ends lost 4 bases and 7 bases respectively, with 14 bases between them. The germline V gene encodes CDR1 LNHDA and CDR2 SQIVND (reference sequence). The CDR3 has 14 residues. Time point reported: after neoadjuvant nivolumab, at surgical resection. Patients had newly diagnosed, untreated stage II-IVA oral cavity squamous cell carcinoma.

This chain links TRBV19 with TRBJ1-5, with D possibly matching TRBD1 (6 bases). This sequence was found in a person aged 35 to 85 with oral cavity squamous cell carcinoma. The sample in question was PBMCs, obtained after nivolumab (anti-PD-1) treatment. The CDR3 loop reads CASSTGESRQPQHF. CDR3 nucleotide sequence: TGTGCCAGTAGTACAGGGGAATCACGGCAGCCCCAGCATTTT.